The 27 T cell receptor beta chains below come from one sample, sequenced in a study of shared clonotypes between healthy human individuals. Measured with immunoSEQ multiplex PCR; TCRdb has only the in-frame clones, and not every one. The data show over a million clones, approximately 96% seen once. Sequencing was done on a sample of naive CD4+ T cells sorted from blood. The subset here: CD45RA+ positively selected. The receptors derive from a man aged 25 to 40 in good health.

The genes are TRBV25-1 and TRBJ1-1; no clear D. The CDR3 has 14 residues. The germline gives CDR1 MGHDK, CDR2 SYGVNS. V was pared by 2 bases and J by 0 bases, with 7 bases between. CDR3 protein: CASSEATVNTEAFF. CDR3 DNA sequence: TGTGCCAGCAGTGAAGCGACGGTGAACACTGAAGCTTTCTTT.

The chain employs TRBV7-2 and TRBJ1-2; no clear D. The CDR3 length is 12 residues. V was clipped by 2 bases and J by 8 bases, with 9 bases between them. Germline V gene data show CDR1 as SGHTA and CDR2 as FQGNSA. The CDR3 spells CASSLPLEGYTF. CDR3 nucleotides: TGTGCCAGCAGCTTACCCCTCGAGGGCTACACCTTC. The full variable domain, in which reference TRBV7-2 and TRBJ1-2 provide the parts outside the CDR3, is GAGVSQSPSNKVTEKGKDVELRCDPISGHTALYWYRQSLGQGLEFLIYFQGNSAPDKSGLPSDRFSAERTGGSVSTLTIQRTQQEDSAVYLCASSLPLEGYTFGSGTRLTVV.

J is TRBJ2-7 and V is TRBV18; D perhaps matches TRBD1 (6 bases). This CDR3 is 14 amino acids long. The germline V and J ends were trimmed by 3 bases and 5 bases, with 14 bases remaining between them. Germline V gene data show CDR1 as KGHSH and CDR2 as LQKENI. The CDR3 spells CASSPDTGFDEQYF. As DNA, the CDR3 is TGTGCCAGCTCACCGGATACAGGGTTCGACGAGCAGTACTTC. Variable domain in full (rest from reference TRBV18 and TRBJ2-7): NAGVMQNPRHLVRRRGQEARLRCSPMKGHSHVYWYRQLPEEGLKFMVYLQKENIIDESGMPKERFSAEFPKEGPSILRIQQVVRGDSAAYFCASSPDTGFDEQYFGPGTRLTVT.

The chain combines TRBV11-1 with TRBJ1-2, with D hard to call. Trimming cost V 1 base and J 4 bases, with 10 bases left between them. The CDR3 totals 14 residues. The germline CDR1 and CDR2 sequences are SGHAT and FQDESV (reference sequence). The CDR3 sequence: CASSLGTDVYGYTF. Written as DNA, the CDR3 is TGTGCCAGCAGCTTAGGCACGGACGTCTATGGCTACACCTTC.

The V and J genes are TRBV5-4 and TRBJ1-2; no clear D. The V gene's germline CDR1 is SGHNT and CDR2 YYREEE (reference sequence). Trimming cost V 4 bases and J 7 bases, with 20 bases left between them. The CDR3 sequence is 15 residues long. The CDR3 sequence is CASSQDSGDGVGYTF. DNA for the CDR3: TGTGCCAGCAGCCAAGATAGCGGAGATGGGGTTGGCTACACCTTC.

A word on this clone: This may be a read error: a much more frequent sequence differs by one nucleotide. The chain uses TRBV4-2 and TRBJ2-2; maybe TRBD2 (6 bases). The V gene's germline CDR1 is LGHNA and CDR2 YNFKEQ. The germline V and J ends were trimmed by 4 bases and 1 base, with 13 bases remaining between them. The CDR3 is 16 amino acids. The CDR3 loop is CASSPGVAVNTGELFF. The CDR3 DNA sequence: TGTGCCAGCAGCCCCGGAGTAGCGGTGAACACCGGGGAGCTGTTTTTT.

The V gene is TRBV6-5, the J gene TRBJ1-2; the D gene is possibly TRBD1 (6 bases). CDR3 size: 14 residues. V was cut by 2 bases and J by 2 bases, with 9 bases left in between. Looked up from germline, CDR1 is MNHEY and CDR2 is SVGAGI. This chain's CDR3 is CASSYLQGNYGYTF. CDR3 DNA: TGTGCCAGCAGTTACCTACAGGGCAACTATGGCTACACCTTC.

For this clone: The sample contains more than one DNA sequence encoding this CDR3. This rearrangement joins TRBV6-6 to TRBJ1-1, with D maybe TRBD1 (6 bases). The ends were cut back, 5 bases at V and 0 bases at J, with 7 bases in the middle. Germline CDR1 MNHNY, CDR2 SVGAGI (reference sequence). This CDR3 has 13 residues. CDR3 protein: CASSRTVNTEAFF. The DNA for the CDR3 is TGTGCCAGCAGTCGGACAGTGAACACTGAAGCTTTCTTT.

V is TRBV29-1 and J is TRBJ2-1; 11 positions match TRBD1. CDR1 is SQVTM, CDR2 ANQGSEA, per germline. The CDR3 runs 13 residues. The V segment lost 7 bases and the J segment 3 bases; nucleotides outside the gene matches: 2. In nucleotides, the CDR3 is TGCAGCGCTGGGACAGGGGGCTACAATGAGCAGTTCTTC. Translating gives CSAGTGGYNEQFF.

This chain connects TRBV4-3 to TRBJ2-2; D unresolved. CDR3 length: 15 residues. V dropped 0 bases and J dropped 5 bases, with 10 bases sitting between them. Per germline, CDR1 LGHNA and CDR2 YSLEER. The CDR3 sequence is CASSQEPVETGELFF. The CDR3 DNA reads TGCGCCAGCAGCCAAGAGCCAGTTGAGACCGGGGAGCTGTTTTTT.

V and J are TRBV7-2 and TRBJ2-1; tentatively, D is TRBD1 or TRBD2 (5 bases each). The CDR3 has 16 residues. Per germline, CDR1 SGHTA and CDR2 FQGNSA. Trimming took 7 bases from V and 0 from J, leaving 16 bases between them. CDR3 bases: TGTGCCAGCAACCGAGGGGCTGGGACCTCCTACAATGAGCAGTTCTTC. Its protein product is CASNRGAGTSYNEQFF.

V usage is TRBV6-5 and J usage is TRBJ2-7; 11 bases align to TRBD1. The germline gives CDR1 MNHEY, CDR2 SVGAGI. This CDR3 has 15 amino acids. V lost 3 bases, J lost 4 bases, and 5 bases stayed unmatched. CDR3 bases: TGTGCCAGCAGTTATCCCGGGACAGGGGGTTACGAGCAGTACTTC. As protein: CASSYPGTGGYEQYF.

In its sample, this clone was seen once. The rearrangement joins TRBV29-1 to TRBJ2-1; no definite D call. Germline-derived CDR1 and CDR2 are SQVTM and ANQGSEA. The CDR3 spans 11 residues. Trimming shortened V by 7 bases and J by 6 bases, and 10 bases separated the two germline ends. CDR3: CSGRYLNEQFF. CDR3 bases: TGCAGCGGACGATACCTCAATGAGCAGTTCTTC.

The chain couples TRBV9 to TRBJ2-7; 9 bases are a match to TRBD1. The germline V gene has CDR1 SGDLS and CDR2 YYNGEE. This CDR3 is built from 12 residues. The ends lost 7 bases at V and 4 bases at J; junction bases unmatched: 3. The chain's CDR3 is CASGTGNYEQYF. The DNA of the CDR3 is TGTGCCAGCGGGACAGGGAATTACGAGCAGTACTTC.

The chain joins TRBV27 to TRBJ2-6, with D unclear. This CDR3 has 17 amino acids. The V and J ends lost 4 bases and 3 bases respectively, with 16 bases between them. Germline CDR1 reads MNHEY; CDR2 reads SMNVEV (reference sequence). The CDR3 bases are TGTGCCAGCAGTTCACCGAGGCCTTTTTTTGGGGCCAACGTCCTGACTTTC. Amino acids: CASSSPRPFFGANVLTF.

For the CDR3, the DNA is TGCGCCAGCAGCTCCAGACCATACGAGCAGTACTTC. Its protein product is CASSSRPYEQYF. The chain recombines TRBV5-1 with TRBJ2-7; no reliable D call. Trimming took off 3 bases at V and 4 bases at J, with 8 bases between the two ends. In germline, CDR1 is SGHRS, CDR2 YFSETQ. This CDR3 is built from 12 residues.

The rearrangement links TRBV7-6 to TRBJ2-5, with D possibly being TRBD1 (5 bases). The CDR3 is made up of 15 amino acids. Germline V gives CDR1 SGHVS, CDR2 FNYEAQ. Trimming cost V 1 base and J 3 bases, with 12 bases left between them. This chain's CDR3 is CASSLVVSGKETQYF. The CDR3 nucleotides are TGTGCCAGCAGCTTAGTAGTCTCAGGGAAAGAGACCCAGTACTTC.

This sequence joins TRBV5-1 and TRBJ2-7, with a weak D call TRBD1 (6 bases). The CDR3 extends over 14 amino acids. Per germline, CDR1 SGHRS and CDR2 YFSETQ. V was trimmed by 4 bases and J by 4 bases, leaving 15 bases between them. In nucleotides, the CDR3 is TGCGCCAGCAGCGACAGGTCCTCCTTTTACGAGCAGTACTTC. It encodes CASSDRSSFYEQYF.

The gene calls are TRBV2 and TRBJ2-1, with a tentative D call TRBD2 (6 bases). Trimming took 5 bases from V and 5 from J, leaving 22 bases between them. The CDR3 is 17 residues long. From germline, CDR1 is SNHLY and CDR2 FYNNEI. The DNA of the CDR3 is TGTGCCAGCAGTTCTCGGTGGGGAGGAGCAACGAACAATGAGCAGTTCTTC. It translates to CASSSRWGGATNNEQFF.

The chain carries TRBV27 and TRBJ2-5; 9 nucleotides agree with TRBD2. V shed 6 bases, J shed 5 bases, and the junction held 10 bases outside the gene matches. Per the germline V gene, CDR1 is MNHEY and CDR2 is SMNVEV (reference sequence). The CDR3 runs 15 residues. CDR3 nucleotides: TGTGCCAGCAGAGGGGCGGGAGGGCCCAAGGAGACCCAGTACTTC. It codes for CASRGAGGPKETQYF.

The genes are TRBV5-4 and TRBJ2-7; D is uncertain. V was trimmed by 4 bases and J by 6 bases, leaving 11 bases between them. The CDR3 spans 12 residues. Germline V lookup: CDR1 SGHNT, CDR2 YYREEE (reference sequence). The CDR3 coding sequence is TGTGCCAGCAGCGTGGCTTCGGGCGAGCAGTACTTC. Translating it yields CASSVASGEQYF.

The chain carries TRBV25-1 and TRBJ2-7; D gene ambiguous. The CDR3 is 17 residues long. Germline CDR1 is MGHDK and CDR2 is SYGVNS. V was clipped by 6 bases and J by 6 bases, with 27 bases between them. The chain's CDR3 is CASSENRAGLRVSEQYF. DNA for the CDR3: TGTGCCAGCAGCGAAAATCGAGCCGGGCTAAGGGTTAGCGAGCAGTACTTC.

This chain links TRBV28 with TRBJ1-2; 7 nucleotides agree with TRBD1. Germline V CDR1 and CDR2: MDHEN, SYDVKM. Unmatched junction bases numbered 12, after V lost 6 bases and J lost 5 bases. The CDR3 is 15 amino acids. CDR3 residues: CASSLTGEGGYGYTF. In nucleotides, the CDR3 is TGTGCCAGCAGCTTAACAGGGGAAGGGGGTTATGGCTACACCTTC.

A note on this clone: Other DNA sequences in the sample encode the same CDR3. The rearrangement links TRBV27 to TRBJ2-3; the D is unclear. From germline, CDR1 is MNHEY and CDR2 SMNVEV (reference sequence). This CDR3 is 13 amino acids long. Trimming took off 2 bases at V and 1 base at J, with 4 bases between the two ends. Written as DNA, the CDR3 is TGTGCCAGCAGTTTAACGGGCACAGATACGCAGTATTTT. This encodes CASSLTGTDTQYF.

V usage is TRBV27 and J usage is TRBJ2-1, with 8 bases identical to TRBD1. The V and J ends lost 7 bases and 7 bases, in that order; junction bases with no gene match: 9. The CDR3 length is 14 residues. Germline loops: CDR1 MNHEY, CDR2 SMNVEV (reference sequence). CDR3 in DNA: TGTGCCAGCAATCGCAGGGGGCCGGAGAATGAGCAGTTCTTC. It encodes CASNRRGPENEQFF.

This chain connects TRBV2 to TRBJ1-2; tentative D call: TRBD1 (5 bases). The germline V and J ends were trimmed by 4 bases and 0 bases, with 6 bases remaining between them. From germline, CDR1 is SNHLY and CDR2 FYNNEI. This CDR3 comprises 13 residues. CDR3 DNA sequence: TGTGCCAGCAGTGCGGGACCTAACTATGGCTACACCTTC. Its translation is CASSAGPNYGYTF. The variable domain in full, completed from reference TRBV2 and TRBJ1-2, reads EPEVTQTPSHQVTQMGQEVILRCVPISNHLYFYWYRQILGQKVEFLVSFYNNEISEKSEIFDDQFSVERPDGSNFTLKIRSTKLEDSAMYFCASSAGPNYGYTFGSGTRLTVV.

V and J are TRBV7-3 and TRBJ2-2, with 7 nucleotides matching TRBD2. Trimming cost V 2 bases and J 7 bases; bases outside gene matches: 10. Germline values: CDR1 SGHTA, CDR2 FQGTGA. The CDR3 is 16 residues long. CDR3 nucleotides: TGTGCCAGCAGCTTATCGGCTAGCGGTTGGAGCGGGGAGCTGTTTTTT. It yields the protein CASSLSASGWSGELFF.